This T cell receptor beta chain was recovered during a study of shared clonotypes between healthy human individuals. General observations from the study: Clonotype sharing across a few donors was observed for about 5.2% of naive CD4 clonotypes. Limited genetic and exposure-history diversity came from having few donors.

There are 15 residues in the CDR3. The germline CDR1 and CDR2 sequences are SGHNT and YENEEA. The V and J ends lost 1 base and 2 bases respectively, with 9 bases between them. Splitting of each subset's genomic DNA was done evenly across several immunoSEQ plates. The assay was immunoSEQ multiplex PCR, and TCRdb's table has in-frame clones only and misses some. Found here are about 1.4 million clones, roughly 96% of them singletons; the top ten hold 0.95% to 1.5%. In the case of this clone: Its antigen is not known.

The specimen was naive CD4+ T cells sorted from blood. Subset denoted: CD45RA+ positively selected. V usage is TRBV11-3 and J usage is TRBJ2-1, with a weak D call TRBD2 (6 bases). The clonotype originates from a man aged 30-40 years in good health. The CDR3 sequence is CASSLVGGTYNEQFF. For the CDR3, the DNA is TGTGCCAGCAGCTTAGTGGGGGGAACCTACAATGAGCAGTTCTTC.